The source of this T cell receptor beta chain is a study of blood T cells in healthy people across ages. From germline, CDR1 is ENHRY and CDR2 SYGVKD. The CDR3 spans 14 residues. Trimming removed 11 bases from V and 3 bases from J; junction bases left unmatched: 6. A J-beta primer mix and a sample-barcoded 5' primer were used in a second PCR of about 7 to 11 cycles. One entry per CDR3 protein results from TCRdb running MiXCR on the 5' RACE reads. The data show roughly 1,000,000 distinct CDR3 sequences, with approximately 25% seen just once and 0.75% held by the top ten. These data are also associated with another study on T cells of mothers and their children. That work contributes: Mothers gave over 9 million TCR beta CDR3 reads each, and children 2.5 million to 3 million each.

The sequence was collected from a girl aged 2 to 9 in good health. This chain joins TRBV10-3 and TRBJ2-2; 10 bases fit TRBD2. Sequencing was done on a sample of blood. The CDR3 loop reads CAAKTSGDTGELFF. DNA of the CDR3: TGTGCCGCGAAAACTAGCGGGGACACCGGGGAGCTGTTTTTT.